Each of the 7 T cell receptor beta chains below was sequenced from the same sample in a study of cytomegalovirus exposure and HLA in healthy donors (dated by TCRdb to about 2017). The library was generated by the immunoSEQ multiplex PCR assay. A mixture of 60 forward primers for TCR Vbeta segments and 13 reverse primers for TCR Jbeta segments was used in the multiplex PCR. TCRdb provides this immuneACCESS table in a form limited to in-frame rearrangements. Some clones are lacking; in checked studies, under half of them reflect an unresolved V gene, and why the rest are absent is not known. Present in this sample are some 170,000 clones, roughly 89% of which were seen just once. Under 0.95% of the sample is taken by the ten largest. Material for sequencing was PBMCs. Source of these receptors: a woman aged 25 to 45 in good health and CMV-seronegative.

This chain links TRBV28 with TRBJ1-5; weak D call: TRBD1 (6 bases). Germline-derived CDR1 and CDR2 are MDHEN and SYDVKM. The CDR3 covers 15 residues. Trimming cost V 5 bases and J 1 base, with 12 bases left between them. The CDR3 here is CASSGAQGSNQPQHF. CDR3 coding DNA: TGTGCCAGCAGTGGGGCCCAGGGGAGCAATCAGCCCCAGCATTTT.

The V and J genes are TRBV19 and TRBJ1-5, with D tentatively TRBD1 (6 bases). Trimming took off 1 base at V and 3 bases at J, with 7 bases between the two ends. Germline V gives CDR1 LNHDA, CDR2 SQIVND (reference sequence). The CDR3 is made up of 14 amino acids. The CDR3 is CASSIAGANQPQHF. For the CDR3, the DNA is TGTGCCAGTAGTATAGCAGGGGCCAATCAGCCCCAGCATTTT.

This clone was observed a handful of times. The chain uses TRBV7-7 and TRBJ2-7, with 8 bases aligning to TRBD1. There are 13 residues in the CDR3. Per germline, CDR1 SSHAT and CDR2 FNYEAQ (reference sequence). The V gene end was trimmed by 1 base and the J gene end by 9 bases; junction bases not matched to a gene: 5. CDR3 bases: TGTGCCAGCAGCTTAGAGTCCGGGACAGGGCAGTACTTC. Its translation: CASSLESGTGQYF.

This clone was counted once. The chain has TRBV5-4 and TRBJ1-2; D gene ambiguous. The CDR3 loop spans 16 amino acids. CDR1 and CDR2 (germline): SGHNT, YYREEE (reference sequence). Trimming cost V 0 bases and J 7 bases, with 19 bases left between them. CDR3 nucleotides: TGTGCCAGCAGCTTGGGTGGCAGGTTATGGGCGCGTGGCTACACCTTC. It codes for CASSLGGRLWARGYTF.

The chain carries TRBV29-1 and TRBJ2-1, with a weak D call TRBD1 (6 bases). The CDR3 sequence is 14 residues long. Germline V gene sequence: CDR1 SQVTM, CDR2 ANQGSEA. V lost 0 bases, J lost 5 bases, and 11 bases lay in between. The CDR3 sequence is CSVEDLGDNNEQFF. The CDR3 DNA is TGCAGCGTTGAAGATCTAGGGGACAACAATGAGCAGTTCTTC.

This chain links TRBV2 with TRBJ2-5; 14 bases match TRBD2. The J call may be in error: the DNA end matches TRBJ2-7 better. The CDR3 spans 19 residues. Germline V lookup: CDR1 SNHLY, CDR2 FYNNEI. The CDR3 sequence is CASRANSGLAGVPDYEQYF. In DNA form, the CDR3 reads TGTGCCAGCAGAGCTAACTCGGGACTAGCGGGAGTTCCCGACTACGAGCAGTACTTC.

The genes are TRBV6-1 and TRBJ1-4; tentatively, D is TRBD1 (5 bases). The ends were cut back, 6 bases at V and 0 bases at J, with 8 bases in the middle. From germline, CDR1 is MNHNS and CDR2 SASEGT. The CDR3 spans 14 residues. Here the CDR3 reads CASSTGATNEKLFF. CDR3 nucleotides: TGTGCCAGCAGCACAGGTGCAACTAATGAAAAACTGTTTTTT.